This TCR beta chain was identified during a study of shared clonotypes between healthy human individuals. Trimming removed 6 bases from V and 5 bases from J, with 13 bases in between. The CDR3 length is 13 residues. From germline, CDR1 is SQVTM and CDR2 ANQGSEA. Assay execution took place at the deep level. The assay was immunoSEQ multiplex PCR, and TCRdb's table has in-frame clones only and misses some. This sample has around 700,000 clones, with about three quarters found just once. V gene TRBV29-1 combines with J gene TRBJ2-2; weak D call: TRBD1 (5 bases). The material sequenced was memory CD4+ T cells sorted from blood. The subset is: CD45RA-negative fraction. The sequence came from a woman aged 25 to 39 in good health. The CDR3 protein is CSVQGVRTGELFF. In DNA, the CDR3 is TGCAGCGTCCAGGGTGTAAGGACCGGGGAGCTGTTTTTT.